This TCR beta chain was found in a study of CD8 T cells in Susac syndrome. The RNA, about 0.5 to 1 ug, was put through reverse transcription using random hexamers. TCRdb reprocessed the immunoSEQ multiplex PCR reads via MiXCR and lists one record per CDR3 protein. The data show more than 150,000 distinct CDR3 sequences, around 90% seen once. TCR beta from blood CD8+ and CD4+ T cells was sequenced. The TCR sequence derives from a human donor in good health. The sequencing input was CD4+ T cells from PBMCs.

CDR3 residues: CASRIGDTQYF. As DNA, the CDR3 is TGTGCCAGCAGAATAGGAGATACGCAGTATTTT. The rearrangement uses TRBV12-3 or TRBV12-4 and TRBJ2-3; no firm D call. Between the trimmed V and J ends, which lost 6 bases and 5 bases, there was a span of 6 bases. CDR3 length: 11 residues.